The rows below give T cell receptor beta chains drawn from one sample of a study of blood T cell repertoires in COVID-19. The assay was immunoSEQ multiplex PCR, and TCRdb's table has in-frame clones only and misses some. Altogether 35,000 to 50,000 clones are present, approximately 71% being singletons, with the ten largest covering approximately 6.2%. Sequencing was carried out using peripheral blood. The receptors shown here come from a man at least 80 years old with acute or convalescent COVID-19. The CDR3 runs from the conserved cysteine through the conserved F or W. Each record gives: V gene, J gene, D gene, clone size, CDR3 DNA, CDR3 protein. A D gene is named only where the DNA matches it firmly. Clone size appears in some rows only: once, few, many, or a class for an expanded clone.

TRBV28	TRBJ2-3	TRBD2	.	TGTGCCAGCAGTTCTATACTAGCGGGGACAGATACGCAGTATTTT	CASSSILAGTDTQYF
TRBV5-1	TRBJ2-1	.	once	TGCGCCAGTCCTTACAGGCAGGATGCCTACAATGAGCAGTTCTTC	CASPYRQDAYNEQFF
TRBV21-1	TRBJ2-6	.	.	TGTGCCAGCAGCAAATGGAGACAGGTACTCCCTGGGGCCAACGTCCTGACTTTC	CASSKWRQVLPGANVLTF
TRBV6-2/TRBV6-3	TRBJ2-7	TRBD2	few	TGTGCCAGCATCCCCCGGGTAGCGGGAACCTACGAGCAGTACTTC	CASIPRVAGTYEQYF
TRBV3-1/TRBV3-2	TRBJ2-3	TRBD2	.	TGTGCCAGCAGCCCGGGACTAGCGCTTACAGATACGCAGTATTTT	CASSPGLALTDTQYF
TRBV5-6	TRBJ2-1	TRBD2	.	TGTGCCAGCAGCCCGGGACTAGCGGGACTGAGCTCCTACAATGAGCAGTTCTTC	CASSPGLAGLSSYNEQFF
TRBV9	TRBJ2-7	.	medium-sized	TGTGCCAGCAGCGTGCGGGACGGACCCTACGAGCAGTACTTC	CASSVRDGPYEQYF
TRBV30	TRBJ1-5	TRBD1	few	TGTGCCTGGAGTCGGACAGGGACGGGGCAGCCCCAGCATTTT	CAWSRTGTGQPQHF
TRBV11-2	TRBJ2-1	TRBD2	.	TGTGCCAGCAGCAGGACTAGCGGGCCTACCTACAATGAGCAGTTCTTC	CASSRTSGPTYNEQFF
TRBV5-6	TRBJ2-3	.	.	TGTGCCAGCAGCTTTTACCCCATTCTGGAGGATACGCAGTATTTT	CASSFYPILEDTQYF
TRBV28	TRBJ1-2	.	.	TGTGCCAGCAGCACAGACAGGTATGGCTACACCTTC	CASSTDRYGYTF
TRBV19	TRBJ1-2	TRBD1	once	TGTGCCAGCGGGGACAGGGGGCGCCTCGACTATGGCTACACCTTC	CASGDRGRLDYGYTF
TRBV9	TRBJ1-2	.	.	TGTGCCAGCAGCGTCGATCGGGGGAACTATGGCTACACCTTC	CASSVDRGNYGYTF
TRBV19	TRBJ2-7	TRBD1	.	TGTGCCAGTAGTCCCGGGACAGGGGAAGGCGAGCAGTACTTC	CASSPGTGEGEQYF
TRBV7-2	TRBJ1-2	.	.	TGTGCCAGCAGCCCAGAGGGGGGGTACCTTAATTATGGCTACACCTTC	CASSPEGGYLNYGYTF
TRBV5-4	TRBJ2-1	TRBD2	.	TGTGCCAGCAGCTCGGGACTAGCGGGGGGGCCGGGTAATGAGCAGTTCTTC	CASSSGLAGGPGNEQFF
TRBV18	TRBJ1-2	TRBD1	.	TGTGCCAGCTCACCGAGGGGGCAGGGGCTTAACTATGGCTACACCTTC	CASSPRGQGLNYGYTF
TRBV6-5	TRBJ1-5	TRBD1	.	TGTGCCAGCAGTTGGGGACAGAATCAGCCCCAGCATTTT	CASSWGQNQPQHF
TRBV5-6	TRBJ1-1	TRBD1	.	TGTGCCAGCAGCCTATTCAACAGGGGTGAGACTGAAGCTTTCTTT	CASSLFNRGETEAFF
TRBV11-2	TRBJ2-2	TRBD1	.	TGTGCCAGCAGCTTAGGGGGGACAGGGGTAACCGGGGAGCTGTTTTTT	CASSLGGTGVTGELFF
TRBV5-8	TRBJ1-4	TRBD1	.	TGTGCCAGCAGCCGGGACAGGGCTGAAAAACTGTTTTTT	CASSRDRAEKLFF
TRBV7-2	TRBJ2-2	TRBD1	.	TGTGCCAGCAGCCGAGGACAGGCCGGGGAGCTGTTTTTT	CASSRGQAGELFF
TRBV6-2/TRBV6-3	TRBJ2-7	TRBD1	.	TGTGCCAGCAGTTACGGGACAGGGGGCTACGAGCAGTACTTC	CASSYGTGGYEQYF
TRBV10-3	TRBJ2-7	.	.	TGTGCCATCAGTGAGTCGGTGGGGGACACCTCCTACGAGCAGTACTTC	CAISESVGDTSYEQYF
TRBV7-2	TRBJ1-3	TRBD1	.	TGTGCCAGCAGTCGGGACAGGGAGGCTGGAAACACCATATATTTT	CASSRDREAGNTIYF
TRBV19	TRBJ1-1	TRBD1	once	TGTGCCAGTAGTCGCGGGACAGGGGGCGACGGATGGGGGACTGAAGCTTTCTTT	CASSRGTGGDGWGTEAFF
TRBV3-1/TRBV3-2	TRBJ1-2	TRBD1	many	TGTGCCAGCAGCCCTTCTCCAGGGACAGGGAATGGTTACACCTTC	CASSPSPGTGNGYTF
TRBV11-3	TRBJ1-1	.	.	TGTGCCAGCAGCCTCGGACCGTCAGAGGGAGCTTTCTTT	CASSLGPSEGAFF
TRBV18	TRBJ2-1	TRBD2	.	TGTGCCAGCTCCCTTTCTAGCGGGGACTCCTACAATGAGCAGTTCTTC	CASSLSSGDSYNEQFF
TRBV5-1	TRBJ1-1	.	.	TGCGCCAGCAGCCTGAACCCGGGACAGAACACTGAAGCTTTCTTT	CASSLNPGQNTEAFF
TRBV16	TRBJ2-2	.	once	TGTGCCAGCAGCCCACAAGTAGGAGGCCGGGAGCTGTTTTTT	CASSPQVGGRELFF
TRBV20-1	TRBJ1-2	TRBD1	.	TGCAGTGCCCAGGGGGTTAATGGCTACACCTTC	CSAQGVNGYTF
TRBV7-9	TRBJ2-7	TRBD1	.	TGTGCCAGCAGCCCGGGACAGGGAGGATACGAGCAGTACTTC	CASSPGQGGYEQYF
TRBV10-2	TRBJ2-5	.	few	TGCGCCAGCCAGGGACTGGAGAAAGAGACCCAGTACTTC	CASQGLEKETQYF
TRBV10-3	TRBJ1-1	.	.	TGTGCCATCAGTGAGTCCGGGGGTCAGACTGAAGCTTTCTTT	CAISESGGQTEAFF
TRBV5-6	TRBJ1-1	TRBD1	.	TGTGCCAGCAGCTTGGGGATTACAGGGGCCACTGAAGCTTTCTTT	CASSLGITGATEAFF
TRBV9	TRBJ2-7	.	.	TGTGCCAGCAGCCCAGGGGATGGGAGCTCCTACGAGCAGTACTTC	CASSPGDGSSYEQYF
TRBV24-1	TRBJ1-2	.	.	TGTGCCACCAGTGATTTTCAAGGACAGGGCTACACCTTC	CATSDFQGQGYTF
TRBV3-1/TRBV3-2	TRBJ1-3	.	many	TGTGCCAGCAGCCAAGATGGAGGTCCTGGAAACACCATATATTTT	CASSQDGGPGNTIYF
TRBV9	TRBJ2-3	.	.	TGTGCCAGCAGCGTAGGAGGGGGGGCGGACTTAGGCGGAGGCACAGATACGCAGTATTTT	CASSVGGGADLGGGTDTQYF
TRBV25-1	TRBJ1-1	TRBD1	.	TGTGCCAGCAGACAGACAGGGATTAACACTGAAGCTTTCTTT	CASRQTGINTEAFF
TRBV18	TRBJ1-5	.	.	TGTGCCAGCTCACCCACAGAGGGTATGGGTCAGCCCCAGCATTTT	CASSPTEGMGQPQHF
TRBV7-2	TRBJ2-1	TRBD2	.	TGTGCCAGCAGCCCTACTAGCGGGGGACCCAATGAGCAGTTCTTC	CASSPTSGGPNEQFF
TRBV5-6	TRBJ1-1	.	.	TGTGCCAGCAGCTTGGCTCGCGGGAACACTGAAGCTTTCTTT	CASSLARGNTEAFF
TRBV7-6	TRBJ2-2	TRBD2	.	TGTGCCAGCAGCAAGCCGGGACTAGCGGTGCGCACCGGGGAGCTGTTTTTT	CASSKPGLAVRTGELFF
TRBV7-2	TRBJ2-7	TRBD2	.	TGTGCCAGCAGCTTCATAGGGCGGGAGGGCTACGAGCAGTACTTC	CASSFIGREGYEQYF
TRBV6-2/TRBV6-3	TRBJ2-7	TRBD1	.	TGTGCCAGCAGCCAAGGGACAGAACCGTACTTC	CASSQGTEPYF
TRBV30	TRBJ1-5	.	many	TGTGCCTGGAGCGGATGGAGTGAGCCCCAGCATTTT	CAWSGWSEPQHF
TRBV7-2	TRBJ1-2	TRBD1	.	TGTGCCAGCAGCCACTCGTGGGGGACAGGGGGCAATGGCTACACCTTC	CASSHSWGTGGNGYTF
TRBV12-2	TRBJ2-5	.	.	TGTGCAAGTCGCTTTAGGCCTACAGGGGACTCTCGAGAGACCCAGTACTTC	CASRFRPTGDSRETQYF
TRBV11-3	TRBJ2-2	TRBD2	.	TGTGCCAGCAGCCCCGAACTAGCGGGGACCGGGGAGCTGTTTTTT	CASSPELAGTGELFF
TRBV30	TRBJ2-3	TRBD2	.	TGTGCCTGGAGCCGACTAGCGGGGTCCCGGGGAGATACGCAGTATTTT	CAWSRLAGSRGDTQYF
TRBV10-3	TRBJ1-5	.	many	TGTGCCATCAGTGAGTCGGCAGATAGCAATCAGCCCCAGCATTTT	CAISESADSNQPQHF
TRBV6-4	TRBJ2-1	TRBD2	.	TGTGCCAGCAATGTGCCGCGGGAGATGGGCAATGAGCAGTTCTTC	CASNVPREMGNEQFF